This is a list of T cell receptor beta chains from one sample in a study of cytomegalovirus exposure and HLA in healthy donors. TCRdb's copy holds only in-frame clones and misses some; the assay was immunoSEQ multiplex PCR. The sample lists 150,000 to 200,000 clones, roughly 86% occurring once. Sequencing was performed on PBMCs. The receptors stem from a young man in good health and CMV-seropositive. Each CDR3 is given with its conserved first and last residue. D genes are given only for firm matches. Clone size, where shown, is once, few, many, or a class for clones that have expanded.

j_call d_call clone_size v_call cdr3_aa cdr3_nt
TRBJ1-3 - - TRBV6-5 CASSTVVNSGNTIYF TGTGCCAGCAGTACCGTGGTGAACTCTGGAAACACCATATATTTT
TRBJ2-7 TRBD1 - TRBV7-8 CASSLGTGEYEQYF TGTGCCAGCAGCTTAGGGACAGGGGAGTACGAGCAGTACTTC
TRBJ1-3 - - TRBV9 CASSVGAPFGLENTIYF TGTGCCAGCAGCGTAGGGGCCCCATTTGGGTTGGAAAACACCATATATTTT
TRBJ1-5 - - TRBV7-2 CASSLIAHSNQPQHF TGTGCCAGCAGCTTAATCGCTCATAGCAATCAGCCCCAGCATTTT
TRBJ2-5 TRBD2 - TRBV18 CASSPAGGETQYF TGTGCCAGCTCACCGGCGGGGGGAGAGACCCAGTACTTC
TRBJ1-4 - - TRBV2 CASSDRPNGEKLFF TGTGCCAGCAGTGACCGCCCGAACGGTGAAAAACTGTTTTTT
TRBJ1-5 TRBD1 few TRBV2 CASWTGWDGQPQHF TGTGCCTCCTGGACAGGGTGGGACGGTCAGCCCCAGCATTTT
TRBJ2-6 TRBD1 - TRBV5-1 CARGTGEDGANVLTF TGCGCCCGGGGGACAGGGGAGGATGGGGCCAACGTCCTGACTTTC
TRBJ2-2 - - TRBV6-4 CASSLGGNTGELFF TGTGCCAGCAGTCTGGGGGGCAACACCGGGGAGCTGTTTTTT
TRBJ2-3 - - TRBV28 CASSLVGYTQYF TGTGCCAGCAGTTTGGTGGGGTATACGCAGTATTTT
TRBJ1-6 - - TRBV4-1 CASSQAGVRAPLHF TGCGCCAGCAGCCAAGCTGGGGTCAGGGCACCCCTCCACTTT
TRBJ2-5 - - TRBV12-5 CARILNPIIETQYF TGTGCTAGGATTTTGAACCCGATTATAGAGACCCAGTACTTC
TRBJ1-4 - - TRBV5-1 CASSLETPPNEKLFF TGCGCCAGCAGCTTGGAGACACCTCCTAATGAAAAACTGTTTTTT
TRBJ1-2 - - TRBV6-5 CASRPHRAHGYTF TGTGCCAGCAGACCCCATAGGGCGCATGGCTACACCTTC
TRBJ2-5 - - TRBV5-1 CASSWMGEETQYF TGCGCCAGCAGCTGGATGGGGGAAGAGACCCAGTACTTC
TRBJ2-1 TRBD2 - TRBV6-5 CASSPTTSGKNEQFF TGTGCCAGCAGCCCCACTACTAGCGGGAAAAATGAGCAGTTCTTC
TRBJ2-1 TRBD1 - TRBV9 CASSVQFGQGAQAVGNEQFF TGTGCCAGCAGCGTACAATTCGGACAGGGGGCTCAGGCTGTGGGGAATGAGCAGTTCTTC
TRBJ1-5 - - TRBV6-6 CASSYSGHQPQHF TGTGCCAGCAGTTACTCTGGACATCAGCCCCAGCATTTT
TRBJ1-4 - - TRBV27 CASSLRGGEKLFF TGTGCCAGCAGTTTAAGGGGTGGCGAAAAACTGTTTTTT
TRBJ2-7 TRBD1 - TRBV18 CASSPLQGQGTHEQYF TGTGCCAGCTCACCACTGCAGGGACAGGGGACCCACGAGCAGTACTTC
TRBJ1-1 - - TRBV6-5 CASSYSTVNTEAFF TGTGCCAGCAGTTACTCGACAGTGAACACTGAAGCTTTCTTT
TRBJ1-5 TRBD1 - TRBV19 CATVNRGGNQPQHF TGTGCCACCGTAAACAGGGGTGGCAATCAGCCCCAGCATTTT
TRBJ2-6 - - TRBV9 CASSIGTSLSGANVLTF TGTGCCAGCAGCATTGGGACTTCACTCTCTGGGGCCAACGTCCTGACTTTC
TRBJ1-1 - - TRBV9 CASSAEVGMNTEAFF TGTGCCAGCAGCGCCGAAGTGGGTATGAACACTGAAGCTTTCTTT
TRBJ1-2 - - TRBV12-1 CATRYSYRDGYGYTF TGTGCCACCCGCTATTCTTACAGGGACGGCTATGGCTACACCTTC
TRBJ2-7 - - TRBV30 CAWSVRTVQYF TGTGCCTGGAGTGTACGTACTGTGCAGTACTTC
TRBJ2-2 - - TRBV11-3 CASSSNLYTGELFF TGTGCCAGCAGCTCGAATTTATACACCGGGGAGCTGTTTTTT
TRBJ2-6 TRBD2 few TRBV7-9 CASSEAGGSGANVLTF TGTGCCAGCAGCGAAGCGGGAGGCTCTGGGGCCAACGTCCTGACTTTC